These 19 T cell receptor beta chains were all obtained from the same sample, sequenced in a study of response to subunit inactivated influenza vaccine. From the RT-PCR reads, TCRdb called clonotypes with MiXCR, one entry per CDR3 protein. The sample records 450,000 to 700,000 distinct CDR3 sequences, around 15% being singletons. The sequencing used PBMCs from blood, collected about 11 days after vaccination. Receptor source: a man aged 45-65 years who received an inactivated influenza vaccine.

V and J are TRBV12-3 or TRBV12-4 and TRBJ2-4; no reliable D call. Trimming removed 5 bases at V and 2 bases at J, with 10 bases between. The CDR3 extends over 14 amino acids. The CDR3 DNA sequence: TGTGCCAGCAGTCCCCGAGGATCCAAAAACATTCAGTACTTC. Residues: CASSPRGSKNIQYF.

This clonotype was recorded many times. The gene calls are TRBV29-1 and TRBJ2-3, with 7 bases identical to TRBD2. The CDR3 totals 13 residues. Germline CDR1 SQVTM, CDR2 ANQGSEA. Trimming cost V 5 bases and J 5 bases; bases outside gene matches: 7. CDR3 DNA sequence: TGCAGCGTTCACGGACTAGTTGTAGATACGCAGTATTTT. Translated: CSVHGLVVDTQYF.

This clonotype showed up just a few times. The chain uses TRBV6-2 or TRBV6-3 and TRBJ1-1; no clear D. Trimming took 0 bases from V and 12 from J, leaving 14 bases between them. From germline, CDR1 is MNHEY and CDR2 SVGEGT. This CDR3 comprises 13 residues. In DNA form, the CDR3 reads TGTGCCAGCAGTTACTCGTTGGGGAAATGGTCTTTCTTT. The encoded protein is CASSYSLGKWSFF.

The chain joins TRBV20-1 to TRBJ2-5, with 10 nucleotides matching TRBD2. V was clipped by 4 bases and J by 4 bases; unmatched bases: 3. In germline, CDR1 is DFQATT, CDR2 SNEGSKA (reference sequence). The CDR3 sequence is 13 residues long. The CDR3 protein is CSAKSGGGETQYF. CDR3 coding DNA: TGCAGTGCTAAGAGCGGGGGGGGAGAGACCCAGTACTTC.

This clonotype appeared a few times. The chain employs TRBV24-1 and TRBJ2-1, with 9 bases lining up with TRBD1. The V segment lost 1 base and the J segment 5 bases; nucleotides outside the gene matches: 2. In germline, CDR1 is KGHDR, CDR2 SFDVKD. The CDR3 runs 15 residues. The CDR3 bases are TGTGCCACCAGTGATTTCGGACAGGGGCACAATGAGCAGTTCTTC. Residues: CATSDFGQGHNEQFF.

This clonotype was recorded at least ten times. The chain uses TRBV3-1 and TRBJ2-4; TRBD2 is a possible D gene (6 bases). This CDR3 contains 13 residues. Trimming shortened V by 4 bases and J by 8 bases, and 12 bases separated the two germline ends. Germline V CDR1 and CDR2: LGHDT, YNNKEL (reference sequence). CDR3 loop: CASSRGGQDIQYF. In DNA form, the CDR3 reads TGTGCCAGCAGCCGGGGAGGCCAGGACATTCAGTACTTC. Full variable domain (rest looked up from reference TRBV3-1 and TRBJ2-4): DTAVSQTPKYLVTQMGNDKSIKCEQNLGHDTMYWYKQDSKKFLKIMFSYNNKELIINETVPNRFSPKSPDKAHLNLHINSLELGDSAVYFCASSRGGQDIQYFGAGTRLSVL.

The chain couples TRBV6-6 to TRBJ2-7; D gene uncertain. CDR1 is MNHNY and CDR2 is SVGAGI in the germline V gene (reference sequence). This CDR3 contains 13 residues. The V gene lost 2 bases and the J gene lost 3 bases, with 8 bases spanning the gap. CDR3 in amino acids: CASSYLGIYEQYF. CDR3 nucleotide sequence: TGTGCCAGCAGTTACCTGGGTATCTACGAGCAGTACTTC.

This clonotype turned up a few times. V gene TRBV7-9 combines with J gene TRBJ1-2; D not resolved. V gave up 4 bases and J gave up 5 bases, with 8 bases separating them. This CDR3 has 12 amino acids. Germline CDR1 is SEHNR and CDR2 is FQNEAQ (reference sequence). The CDR3 here is CASSSTAYGYTF. The CDR3 DNA sequence: TGTGCCAGCAGCTCAACAGCTTATGGCTACACCTTC.

This sequence joins TRBV5-6 and TRBJ2-1; D may correspond to TRBD1 or TRBD2 (5 bases each). The CDR3 length is 16 residues. The germline gives CDR1 SGHDT, CDR2 YYEEEE. V was shortened by 3 bases and J by 5 bases, with 18 bases between the two germline ends. CDR3 region: CASSWGPVITNNEQFF. CDR3 nucleotides: TGTGCCAGCAGCTGGGGACCCGTCATCACAAACAATGAGCAGTTCTTC.

V gene TRBV29-1 combines with J gene TRBJ1-2; 9 bases are shared with TRBD1. V shed 3 bases, J shed 7 bases, and the junction held 3 bases outside the gene matches. The CDR3 extends over 12 amino acids. Germline values: CDR1 SQVTM, CDR2 ANQGSEA. The CDR3 loop reads CSVDRGQGGYTF. DNA for the CDR3: TGCAGCGTTGACCGGGGACAGGGTGGCTACACCTTC.

The chain uses TRBV12-3 or TRBV12-4 and TRBJ2-1; perhaps TRBD2 as D (7 bases). V was clipped by 1 base and J by 9 bases, with 16 bases between them. CDR3 length equals 15 residues. CDR3 in amino acids: CASSLGVGGGGEQFF. CDR3 nucleotide sequence: TGTGCCAGCAGTTTAGGGGTAGGGGGGGGCGGTGAGCAGTTCTTC.

This clonotype was seen a handful of times. The rearrangement links TRBV14 to TRBJ2-2; D unclear. Germline-derived CDR1 and CDR2 are SGHDN and FVKESK. CDR3 length equals 14 residues. Trimming took 6 bases from V and 5 from J, leaving 13 bases between them. Here the CDR3 reads CASSRSTATGELFF. CDR3 coding DNA: TGTGCCAGCAGTCGGTCCACCGCGACCGGGGAGCTGTTTTTT.

V is TRBV6-5 and J is TRBJ1-1; perhaps TRBD1 as D (6 bases). CDR3 length: 16 residues. From germline, CDR1 is MNHEY and CDR2 SVGAGI. V lost 0 bases and J lost 0, with 11 bases in between. The CDR3 coding sequence is TGTGCCAGCAGTTACTCGAGGCAGGGGATGAACACTGAAGCTTTCTTT. Its protein product is CASSYSRQGMNTEAFF.

This clonotype has more than one count but fewer than ten. The chain joins TRBV4-2 to TRBJ2-1, with D maybe TRBD2 (5 bases). The CDR3 loop spans 15 amino acids. V was clipped by 4 bases and J by 4 bases, with 14 bases between them. CDR1 and CDR2 (germline): LGHNA, YNFKEQ. CDR3 coding DNA: TGTGCCAGCAGCCCACTAGTGGGAACATACAATGAGCAGTTCTTC. Its translation: CASSPLVGTYNEQFF.

This clonotype was found a few times. The chain has TRBV5-1 and TRBJ1-2, with 7 nucleotides matching TRBD1. Germline CDR1 SGHRS, CDR2 YFSETQ. With V trimmed by 8 bases and J by 3 bases, 13 bases remained unmatched. The CDR3 length is 15 residues. The CDR3 nucleotides are TGCGCCAGTAGCAGCGGTGCAGGGGGATACTATGGCTACACCTTC. Translation: CASSSGAGGYYGYTF. The variable domain in full, with the rest retrieved from reference TRBV5-1 and TRBJ1-2, is KAGVTQTPRYLIKTRGQQVTLSCSPISGHRSVSWYQQTPGQGLQFLFEYFSETQRNKGNFPGRFSGRQFSNSRSEMNVSTLELGDSALYLCASSSGAGGYYGYTFGSGTRLTVV.

This clonotype has a handful of counts. This chain uses TRBV6-1 with TRBJ2-5; D tentatively fits TRBD1 or TRBD2 (5 bases each). This CDR3 is built from 14 residues. Germline CDR1 MNHNS, CDR2 SASEGT. Between the trimmed V and J ends, which lost 7 bases and 4 bases, there was a span of 16 bases. The CDR3 coding sequence is TGTGCCAGCACAGCGACTCGGGGCGGAGAGACCCAGTACTTC. Its translation is CASTATRGGETQYF.

This clonotype was picked up a small number of times. The chain uses TRBV19 and TRBJ2-2; D gene uncertain. In germline, CDR1 is LNHDA, CDR2 SQIVND (reference sequence). CDR3 length: 15 residues. Trimming took 7 bases from V and 0 from J, leaving 12 bases between them. The CDR3 DNA reads as TGTGCCAGTAAACCCAGGAGAGCGAACACCGGGGAGCTGTTTTTT. Its translation is CASKPRRANTGELFF.

This clonotype has just a few counts. The chain joins TRBV15 to TRBJ1-2, with 7 bases fitting TRBD1. CDR1 LNHNV and CDR2 YYDKDF come from the germline V gene (reference sequence). J lost 7 bases, V lost 4 bases, and 9 bases had no gene match. The CDR3 extends over 14 amino acids. In DNA, the CDR3 is TGTGCCACCAGCAAAGAAGTTCGGACAGGTGGCTACACCTTC. This sequence encodes CATSKEVRTGGYTF.

The chain employs TRBV12-3 or TRBV12-4 and TRBJ2-7, with D perhaps matching TRBD1 (6 bases). The V and J ends lost 6 bases and 3 bases respectively, with 15 bases between them. The length of the CDR3 is 14 residues. The CDR3 region is CASRPMTGSYEQYF. CDR3 nucleotides: TGTGCCAGCAGACCCATGACAGGTAGCTACGAGCAGTACTTC.